This T cell receptor (beta chain) is drawn from a study of blood T cell repertoires in COVID-19. The wider study: Italy, Spain and the United States were the sources of the convalescent and acute COVID-19 samples. Sample material is recorded as cDNA or gDNA derived from T cells, B-cell-depleted T cells, or PBMCs.

Authors' methods: Scientists estimated how many nucleated cells there were by amplifying reference gene primers. Sequencing used immunoSEQ multiplex PCR; TCRdb keeps in-frame clones, though not all of them. V and J calls plus clone size are reproduced from that table; the DNA served to infer D and trimming. The sample contains about 95,000 clones, more than 65% of which appear only once. CDR1 and CDR2 from the germline V gene are LNHDA and SQIVND (reference sequence). V lost 5 bases to trimming and J lost 2 bases; unmatched junction nucleotides: 9. The CDR3 is 16 residues long. The sample holds a few counts of this clone.

V gene TRBV19 combines with J gene TRBJ1-3, with 7 bases aligning to TRBD1. Sequencing was done on a sample of peripheral blood. The origin of this receptor is a man aged 80 or over with active or convalescent COVID-19. This CDR3 is CASSPGRTGAGNTIYF. In DNA, the CDR3 is TGTGCCAGTAGTCCCGGCCGGACAGGTGCTGGAAACACCATATATTTT.